Reported below is one T cell receptor beta chain. In the study's own analysis: Amplification from reference gene primers served as the basis for estimated nucleated cell counts. Sequenced by immunoSEQ multiplex PCR; TCRdb stores in-frame clones only, minus some. The V and J calls and clone size were taken over from that table, and D and trimming were inferred from the DNA. The sample carries roughly 380,000 clones, roughly 90% recorded once. The data originate from a study of blood T cell repertoires in COVID-19. Which cohort a participant joined came from the clinical history participants gave. Exposed participants came across a COVID-19 case within 2 weeks before study entry. This CDR3 is built from 16 residues. The V gene's germline CDR1 is SGHVS and CDR2 FQNEAQ. V was pared by 5 bases and J by 3 bases, with 17 bases between.

The sample was PBMCs or T cells enriched from blood (not recorded which). The rearrangement uses TRBV7-8 and TRBJ1-5; maybe TRBD1 (6 bases). The receptor's source is a woman aged 25 to 39 who had been exposed to COVID-19. As DNA, the CDR3 is TGTGCCAGCAGCCCCCAAGGGGGACACTACAATCAGCCCCAGCATTTT. Translating it yields CASSPQGGHYNQPQHF.